A selection of T cell receptor beta chains follows, all from one sample in a study of blood T cell repertoires in COVID-19. This table comes from immunoSEQ multiplex PCR, and its TCRdb copy is limited to in-frame clones, with some not included. Of 200,000 to 300,000 clones in the sample, 80% to 90% were seen once. The sequenced material came from peripheral blood. The receptors stem from a man at least 80 years old with acute or convalescent COVID-19. Both conserved end residues are part of each CDR3. The D gene is left open where the match is weak. For some rows the clone size is stated as once, few or many, or as a class when expanded; others skip it.

clone_size: .
v_call: TRBV15
j_call: TRBJ2-2
d_call: TRBD2
cdr3_aa: CATSPRTRRIGELFF
cdr3_nt: TGTGCCACCAGCCCCCGGACTAGAAGAATCGGGGAGCTGTTTTTT

clone_size: .
v_call: TRBV4-1
j_call: TRBJ2-3
d_call: TRBD2
cdr3_aa: CASSQAPSGSSTDTQYF
cdr3_nt: TGCGCCAGCAGCCAAGCCCCTAGCGGCTCTAGCACAGATACGCAGTATTTT

clone_size: .
v_call: TRBV6-2/TRBV6-3
j_call: TRBJ2-5
d_call: TRBD2
cdr3_aa: CASSYSTLAGLETQYF
cdr3_nt: TGTGCCAGCAGTTACTCGACACTAGCGGGGTTAGAGACCCAGTACTTC

clone_size: .
v_call: TRBV27
j_call: TRBJ2-3
d_call: .
cdr3_aa: CATTDSLSTDTQYF
cdr3_nt: TGTGCCACCACGGACAGCTTGAGCACAGATACGCAGTATTTT

clone_size: .
v_call: TRBV4-3
j_call: TRBJ1-2
d_call: .
cdr3_aa: CASSQDLERWGYTF
cdr3_nt: TGCGCCAGCAGCCAAGATTTGGAGCGCTGGGGCTACACCTTC

clone_size: .
v_call: TRBV11-2
j_call: TRBJ1-1
d_call: .
cdr3_aa: CASSRVNTGTEAFF
cdr3_nt: TGTGCCAGCAGCCGCGTAAATACGGGGACTGAAGCTTTCTTT

clone_size: .
v_call: TRBV27
j_call: TRBJ1-2
d_call: .
cdr3_aa: CASRGTQDNYGYTF
cdr3_nt: TGTGCCAGCAGGGGGACACAAGATAACTATGGCTACACCTTC

clone_size: .
v_call: TRBV10-3
j_call: TRBJ2-7
d_call: TRBD2
cdr3_aa: CAISPSGYTYEQYF
cdr3_nt: TGTGCCATCAGTCCTAGCGGGTATACCTACGAGCAGTACTTC

clone_size: once
v_call: TRBV5-8
j_call: TRBJ2-2
d_call: .
cdr3_aa: CASSSRAYTGELFF
cdr3_nt: TGTGCCAGCAGCTCGAGGGCTTACACCGGGGAGCTGTTTTTT

clone_size: .
v_call: TRBV3-1/TRBV3-2
j_call: TRBJ2-2
d_call: .
cdr3_aa: CASSQDYTINTGELFF
cdr3_nt: TGTGCCAGCAGCCAAGATTATACTATAAACACCGGGGAGCTGTTTTTT

clone_size: .
v_call: TRBV29-1
j_call: TRBJ1-1
d_call: TRBD1
cdr3_aa: CSVLTGWETEAFF
cdr3_nt: TGCAGCGTCCTGACAGGGTGGGAAACTGAAGCTTTCTTT

clone_size: .
v_call: TRBV29-1
j_call: TRBJ1-1
d_call: .
cdr3_aa: CSVSGYTEAFF
cdr3_nt: TGCAGCGTTTCGGGGTACACTGAAGCTTTCTTT

clone_size: .
v_call: TRBV7-6
j_call: TRBJ1-1
d_call: .
cdr3_aa: CASSLAEGLMNTEAFF
cdr3_nt: TGTGCCAGCAGCTTAGCGGAGGGCCTTATGAACACTGAAGCTTTCTTT

clone_size: .
v_call: TRBV18
j_call: TRBJ1-3
d_call: TRBD1
cdr3_aa: CASSPGRDRAGNTIYF
cdr3_nt: TGTGCCAGCTCACCGGGCCGGGACAGGGCTGGAAACACCATATATTTT

clone_size: .
v_call: TRBV14
j_call: TRBJ2-6
d_call: TRBD1
cdr3_aa: CASSPLFGQGTGANVLTF
cdr3_nt: TGTGCCAGCAGCCCACTTTTTGGACAGGGGACTGGGGCCAACGTCCTGACTTTC

clone_size: .
v_call: TRBV6-5
j_call: TRBJ2-7
d_call: TRBD1
cdr3_aa: CATQGTGTGYEEQYF
cdr3_nt: TGTGCCACCCAGGGGACCGGGACAGGGTACGAAGAGCAGTACTTC

clone_size: once
v_call: TRBV19
j_call: TRBJ1-6
d_call: TRBD1
cdr3_aa: CASATGSNSPLHF
cdr3_nt: TGTGCCAGCGCGACAGGGTCCAATTCACCCCTCCACTTT

clone_size: once
v_call: TRBV24-1
j_call: TRBJ1-2
d_call: .
cdr3_aa: CATSDFDRGYTF
cdr3_nt: TGTGCCACCAGTGATTTCGACAGGGGCTACACCTTC

clone_size: .
v_call: TRBV9
j_call: TRBJ2-3
d_call: .
cdr3_aa: CASSVVSSGDTQYF
cdr3_nt: TGTGCCAGCAGCGTAGTTAGTAGCGGTGATACGCAGTATTTT

clone_size: .
v_call: TRBV2
j_call: TRBJ1-1
d_call: .
cdr3_aa: CASSKDGIEAFF
cdr3_nt: TGTGCCAGCAGTAAGGACGGGATTGAAGCTTTCTTT

clone_size: few
v_call: TRBV28
j_call: TRBJ2-7
d_call: .
cdr3_aa: CASSLSDRSYEQYF
cdr3_nt: TGTGCCAGCAGTTTGAGTGATAGGAGCTACGAGCAGTACTTC

clone_size: .
v_call: TRBV6-2/TRBV6-3
j_call: TRBJ2-1
d_call: TRBD2
cdr3_aa: CASSYPLAGASYNEQFF
cdr3_nt: TGTGCCAGCAGTTACCCTCTAGCGGGGGCCTCCTACAATGAGCAGTTCTTC

clone_size: .
v_call: TRBV6-4
j_call: TRBJ1-1
d_call: .
cdr3_aa: CASSDSARSNTEAFF
cdr3_nt: TGTGCCAGCAGTGACTCGGCGAGGAGTAACACTGAAGCTTTCTTT

clone_size: .
v_call: TRBV5-1
j_call: TRBJ1-1
d_call: .
cdr3_aa: CASSLVSGDKEAFF
cdr3_nt: TGCGCCAGCAGCTTGGTCTCTGGGGACAAAGAAGCTTTCTTT

clone_size: .
v_call: TRBV28
j_call: TRBJ1-4
d_call: TRBD1
cdr3_aa: CAIAPGQGFLKLFF
cdr3_nt: TGTGCCATCGCCCCGGGACAGGGGTTTTTAAAACTGTTTTTT

clone_size: .
v_call: TRBV15
j_call: TRBJ2-7
d_call: TRBD2
cdr3_aa: CATSRASGRTYEQYF
cdr3_nt: TGTGCCACCAGCAGAGCTAGCGGGAGAACCTACGAGCAGTACTTC

clone_size: .
v_call: TRBV5-1
j_call: TRBJ2-3
d_call: TRBD2
cdr3_aa: CASSLRLAETTDTQYF
cdr3_nt: TGCGCCAGCAGCTTGCGACTAGCGGAGACCACAGATACGCAGTATTTT

clone_size: .
v_call: TRBV6-1
j_call: TRBJ1-1
d_call: TRBD1
cdr3_aa: CASSETGGLTEAFF
cdr3_nt: TGTGCCAGCAGTGAGACAGGGGGCCTCACTGAAGCTTTCTTT

clone_size: .
v_call: TRBV4-1
j_call: TRBJ1-5
d_call: .
cdr3_aa: CASSQGWEGQPQHF
cdr3_nt: TGCGCCAGCAGCCAAGGTTGGGAGGGTCAGCCCCAGCATTTT

clone_size: few
v_call: TRBV24-1
j_call: TRBJ2-7
d_call: .
cdr3_aa: CATSDYRDYEQYF
cdr3_nt: TGTGCCACCAGTGACTACAGGGACTACGAGCAGTACTTC

clone_size: .
v_call: TRBV28
j_call: TRBJ2-1
d_call: TRBD2
cdr3_aa: CASSPSGVGSYNEQFF
cdr3_nt: TGTGCCAGCAGCCCTAGCGGGGTTGGGTCCTACAATGAGCAGTTCTTC

clone_size: .
v_call: TRBV9
j_call: TRBJ2-3
d_call: .
cdr3_aa: CASSPGGAEGGDTQYF
cdr3_nt: TGTGCCAGCAGCCCCGGGGGAGCGGAAGGCGGAGATACGCAGTATTTT